This T cell receptor (beta chain) was identified during a study of blood T cell repertoires in COVID-19. Study-level background: From the United States, Italy and Spain came samples of acute and convalescent COVID-19.

This table comes from immunoSEQ multiplex PCR, and its TCRdb copy is limited to in-frame clones, with some not included. The sample includes 250,000 to 350,000 clones, approximately 90% seen only once; the top ten take 2% to 2.5%. V lost 11 bases, J lost 1 base, and 11 bases lay in between. This CDR3 has 12 amino acids. From germline, CDR1 is SGHAT and CDR2 FQDESV (reference sequence). The sample consisted of PBMCs or T cells enriched from blood (not recorded which). The J gene is TRBJ1-2, the V gene TRBV11-1, with D maybe TRBD1 (5 bases). The clonotype comes from a woman aged 18 to 35 who had recovered from COVID-19. The chain's CDR3 is CARKDSNYGYTF. DNA of the CDR3: TGTGCCCGCAAAGACAGTAACTATGGCTACACCTTC. Using reference TRBV11-1 and TRBJ1-2 for the parts outside the CDR3, the full variable domain is EAEVAQSPRYKITEKSQAVAFWCDPISGHATLYWYRQILGQGPELLVQFQDESVVDDSQLPKDRFSAERLKGVDSTLKIQPAELGDSAMYLCARKDSNYGYTFGSGTRLTVV.